Below, 23 T cell receptor beta chains from the same sample are listed, as sequenced in a study of cytomegalovirus exposure and HLA in healthy donors. It was with 60 Vbeta and 13 Jbeta primers that the PCR ran. TCRdb keeps only in-frame clones here, not all; method: immunoSEQ multiplex PCR. The sample includes around 150,000 clones, about 79% seen only once; the top ten take over 0.95%. Input material: PBMCs. These TCRs come from a woman aged 50 to 60 in good health and CMV-seropositive.

This chain uses TRBV27 with TRBJ1-5, with 8 bases lining up with TRBD1. V lost 5 bases, J lost 5 bases, and 5 bases stayed unmatched. The length of the CDR3 is 14 residues. CDR1 and CDR2 (germline): MNHEY, SMNVEV (reference sequence). CDR3 region: CASSQTGGHQPQHF. DNA of the CDR3: TGTGCCAGCAGTCAAACAGGGGGTCATCAGCCCCAGCATTTT.

This clone was seen a handful of times. The rearrangement links TRBV6-6 to TRBJ1-6, with no clear D. V was pared by 8 bases and J by 6 bases, with 11 bases between. The germline gives CDR1 MNHNY, CDR2 SVGAGI (reference sequence). The CDR3 runs 13 residues. Written as DNA, the CDR3 is TGTGCCAGCCACATTCAACCTAATTCACCCCTCCACTTT. Translating gives CASHIQPNSPLHF.

The chain employs TRBV10-3 and TRBJ2-3; possible D gene TRBD1, 5 bases. Trimming took 7 bases from V and 4 from J, leaving 15 bases between them. Germline CDR1 is ENHRY and CDR2 is SYGVKD. There are 14 residues in the CDR3. This CDR3 is CAIKGPRGADTQYF. The CDR3 DNA sequence: TGTGCCATCAAGGGCCCTAGGGGCGCAGATACGCAGTATTTT.

Notes on this clone: The sample holds other DNA sequences that translate to the same CDR3. The rearrangement joins TRBV27 to TRBJ1-6, with D unclear. This CDR3 contains 13 residues. Germline CDR1 is MNHEY and CDR2 is SMNVEV (reference sequence). With 6 bases removed from V and 6 bases from J, the gap between germline ends came to 9 bases. CDR3 sequence reads: CASSSFSNSPLHF. The CDR3 nucleotides are TGTGCCAGCAGCTCCTTTTCTAATTCACCCCTCCACTTT.

Here the CDR3 DNA reads TGCGCCAGCAGCCAAAAGTTGAGCTCTGGAAACACCATATATTTT. It yields the protein CASSQKLSSGNTIYF. The chain has TRBV4-1 and TRBJ1-3; D is undetermined. The CDR3 spans 15 residues. With 2 bases removed from V and 0 bases from J, the gap between germline ends came to 8 bases. Germline CDR1 is MGHRA and CDR2 is YSYEKL.

This chain links TRBV9 with TRBJ2-6, with 10 bases aligning to TRBD1. The CDR3 contains 18 residues. Looked up from germline, CDR1 is SGDLS and CDR2 is YYNGEE. V lost 3 bases, J lost 0 bases, and 6 bases stayed unmatched. CDR3 protein: CASSAWTGGISGANVLTF. For the CDR3, the DNA is TGTGCCAGCAGCGCTTGGACAGGGGGTATCTCTGGGGCCAACGTCCTGACTTTC.

CDR3 sequence: CASSDRGFAYEQYF. The CDR3 coding sequence is TGCGCCAGCAGTGATAGAGGGTTCGCCTACGAGCAGTACTTC. This rearrangement joins TRBV10-1 to TRBJ2-7; possible D gene TRBD2, 5 bases. In germline, CDR1 is WNHNN, CDR2 SYGVQD (reference sequence). The V and J ends lost 3 bases and 2 bases respectively, with 11 bases between them. This CDR3 comprises 14 residues.

The chain uses TRBV19 and TRBJ2-1; 8 nucleotides align to TRBD1. Germline V gene data show CDR1 as LNHDA and CDR2 as SQIVND (reference sequence). The CDR3 length is 14 residues. The V and J ends lost 5 bases and 5 bases, in that order; junction bases with no gene match: 5. The CDR3 nucleotides are TGTGCCAGTAGTTGGACAGGGTTGGACAATGAGCAGTTCTTC. Its translation: CASSWTGLDNEQFF. The full variable domain, in which reference TRBV19 and TRBJ2-1 provide the parts outside the CDR3, is DGGITQSPKYLFRKEGQNVTLSCEQNLNHDAMYWYRQDPGQGLRLIYYSQIVNDFQKGDIAEGYSVSREKKESFPLTVTSAQKNPTAFYLCASSWTGLDNEQFFGPGTRLTVL.

V usage is TRBV2 and J usage is TRBJ2-1, with TRBD1 matching over 7 bases. From germline, CDR1 is SNHLY and CDR2 FYNNEI. V shed 7 bases, J shed 0 bases, and the junction held 0 bases outside the gene matches. The CDR3 totals 13 residues. This CDR3 is CASNRGSYNEQFF. CDR3 DNA: TGTGCCAGCAACAGGGGCTCCTACAATGAGCAGTTCTTC.

The chain recombines TRBV21-1 with TRBJ2-6; the tabulated D call, TRBD2, remains unverified against the DNA. TRBV21-1 constitutes a pseudogene. This CDR3 is built from 19 residues. CDR3 nucleotides: TGTGCCAGCAGCCGAAACTCCACCCCGTTAGATTCTGGGGCCAACGTCCTGACTTTC. Protein product: CASSRNSTPLDSGANVLTF.

J is TRBJ1-5 and V is TRBV9; D may be TRBD1 (6 bases). V lost 4 bases and J lost 4, with 24 bases in between. Germline CDR1 SGDLS, CDR2 YYNGEE. The CDR3 is 18 residues long. CDR3 bases: TGTGCCAGCAGCCTCTACGAGTGGGGGCAGCCCTCAAATCAGCCCCAGCATTTT. Translated, it gives CASSLYEWGQPSNQPQHF.

V and J are TRBV7-9 and TRBJ2-7, with D maybe TRBD2 (7 bases). The ends were cut back, 3 bases at V and 5 bases at J, with 20 bases in the middle. The CDR3 has 16 residues. Germline CDR1 is SEHNR and CDR2 is FQNEAQ (reference sequence). CDR3 loop: CASSFGSSGGPHEQYF. CDR3 nucleotide sequence: TGTGCCAGCAGCTTTGGTAGCTCGGGGGGCCCCCACGAGCAGTACTTC. The whole variable domain, remainder taken from reference TRBV7-9 and TRBJ2-7, is DTGVSQNPRHKITKRGQNVTFRCDPISEHNRLYWYRQTLGQGPEFLTYFQNEAQLEKSRLLSDRFSAERPKGSFSTLEIQRTEQGDSAMYLCASSFGSSGGPHEQYFGPGTRLTVT.

The V and J genes are TRBV28 and TRBJ2-7; possibly TRBD1 for D (6 bases). V was cut by 3 bases and J by 5 bases, with 11 bases left in between. From germline, CDR1 is MDHEN and CDR2 SYDVKM. This CDR3 is 13 amino acids long. CDR3 sequence: CASSFGQGHEQYF. In nucleotides, the CDR3 is TGTGCCAGCAGTTTCGGCCAGGGGCACGAGCAGTACTTC.

The genes are TRBV7-2 and TRBJ2-7; 11 bases agree with TRBD2. CDR3 length: 15 amino acids. V shed 4 bases, J shed 4 bases, and the junction held 6 bases outside the gene matches. Per germline, CDR1 SGHTA and CDR2 FQGNSA. This CDR3 is CASSSSSGRSYEQYF. The CDR3 DNA sequence: TGTGCCAGCAGCTCCTCTAGCGGGAGGTCGTACGAGCAGTACTTC.

The chain uses TRBV5-1 and TRBJ2-2; 7 nucleotides agree with TRBD2. V was clipped by 0 bases and J by 4 bases; unmatched bases: 9. CDR3 length: 17 residues. Germline CDR1 is SGHRS and CDR2 is YFSETQ. In DNA, the CDR3 is TGCGCCAGCAGCTTGGCCGGGGGGATAAGAACCACCGGGGAGCTGTTTTTT. It yields the protein CASSLAGGIRTTGELFF.

The CDR3 loop is CAVAAGHGANVLTF. The CDR3 DNA sequence: TGTGCCGTTGCCGCTGGGCATGGGGCCAACGTCCTGACTTTC. This rearrangement joins TRBV19 to TRBJ2-6, with D unclear. Germline CDR1 and CDR2: LNHDA and SQIVND (reference sequence). V gave up 11 bases and J gave up 3 bases, with 14 bases separating them. The CDR3 length is 14 residues.

This clone was counted a few times. In nucleotides, the CDR3 is TGCGCCAGCAGCTTGGGTCGGGATGGCAATGAGCAGTTCTTC. It specifies CASSLGRDGNEQFF. V and J are TRBV5-1 and TRBJ2-1; D is perhaps TRBD2 (5 bases). From germline, CDR1 is SGHRS and CDR2 YFSETQ. The CDR3 has 14 residues. Trimming cost V 0 bases and J 6 bases, with 10 bases left between them.

This clone appeared once. CDR3 loop: CASREQASGTDTQYF. The DNA for the CDR3 is TGTGCCAGCAGGGAACAGGCTTCCGGCACAGATACGCAGTATTTT. The chain joins TRBV6-6 to TRBJ2-3; D possibly corresponds to TRBD1 (5 bases). The germline CDR1 and CDR2 sequences are MNHNY and SVGAGI (reference sequence). The CDR3 spans 15 residues. The V end was cut by 6 bases, the J end by 1 base, with 14 bases between.

The rearrangement links TRBV28 to TRBJ1-5; D is undetermined. The germline V gene has CDR1 MDHEN and CDR2 SYDVKM. CDR3 length: 12 residues. The V gene lost 7 bases and the J gene lost 2 bases, with 6 bases spanning the gap. The CDR3 bases are TGTGCCAGCACAGAAGGCAATCAGCCCCAGCATTTT. Amino acids: CASTEGNQPQHF.

This chain joins TRBV11-1 and TRBJ1-1; the match to TRBD1 covers 7 bases. CDR1 is SGHAT, CDR2 FQDESV, per germline (reference sequence). V was clipped by 5 bases and J by 4 bases; unmatched bases: 10. The CDR3 is 15 residues long. The CDR3, as DNA: TGTGCCAGCAGCGACCATAGGGGGCCTAGCACTGAAGCTTTCTTT. Translating it yields CASSDHRGPSTEAFF.

V is TRBV29-1 and J is TRBJ2-3, with TRBD2 identical over 10 bases. The V gene's germline CDR1 is SQVTM and CDR2 ANQGSEA. The CDR3 extends over 14 amino acids. The ends lost 4 bases at V and 5 bases at J; junction bases unmatched: 6. In DNA form, the CDR3 reads TGCAGCGTTGGGCCCCGGACTAGCGGAGATACGCAGTATTTT. It specifies CSVGPRTSGDTQYF.

This chain joins TRBV5-6 and TRBJ1-2; D may be TRBD1 (5 bases). The germline V and J ends were trimmed by 1 base and 7 bases, with 17 bases remaining between them. CDR3 length: 15 residues. CDR1 is SGHDT and CDR2 is YYEEEE in the germline V gene. The CDR3 spells CASSLRGGPNLGYTF. As DNA, the CDR3 is TGTGCCAGCAGCTTGAGGGGAGGGCCGAATCTTGGCTACACCTTC. The whole variable domain, remainder taken from reference TRBV5-6 and TRBJ1-2, is DAGVTQSPTHLIKTRGQQVTLRCSPKSGHDTVSWYQQALGQGPQFIFQYYEEEERQRGNFPDRFSGHQFPNYSSELNVNALLLGDSALYLCASSLRGGPNLGYTFGSGTRLTVV.

The chain couples TRBV28 to TRBJ1-1; possibly TRBD1 for D (5 bases). V lost 5 bases to trimming and J lost 2 bases, with 18 bases between them. The V gene's germline CDR1 is MDHEN and CDR2 SYDVKM. CDR3 length: 16 amino acids. The CDR3 nucleotides read TGTGCCAGCAGTCTTAGGGGAGGTAGTAGCAACACTGAAGCTTTCTTT. Translated: CASSLRGGSSNTEAFF.